One sample yielded the 23 T cell receptor beta chains listed below, sequenced in a study of T cell repertoires in cytomegalovirus infection. Each CDR3 protein is one row after TCRdb ran MiXCR on the reads. The sample records about 530,000 distinct CDR3 sequences, approximately 25% being singletons. Sequenced input: PBMCs. The receptors were sampled from a human donor in good health (CMV status not recorded). Some clones in this sample may be carry-over from other donors' samples.

V gene TRBV4-1 combines with J gene TRBJ1-5; D is unclear. Per germline, CDR1 MGHRA and CDR2 YSYEKL. Between the trimmed V and J ends, which lost 0 bases and 6 bases, there was a span of 9 bases. The CDR3 contains 14 residues. CDR3 in DNA: TGCGCCAGCAGCCAAGATAGCCGGGGTCAGCCCCAGCATTTT. Translation: CASSQDSRGQPQHF.

This clonotype was seen repeatedly, ten times or more. V usage is TRBV11-3 and J usage is TRBJ1-1; D not certain. The CDR3 covers 14 residues. V was cut by 4 bases and J by 0 bases, with 9 bases left in between. Germline V gives CDR1 SGHNT, CDR2 YENEEA. The CDR3 is CASSYDGVNTEAFF. The CDR3 DNA follows: TGTGCCAGCAGCTACGATGGGGTGAACACTGAAGCTTTCTTT.

This sequence joins TRBV30 and TRBJ2-7; weak D call: TRBD2 (5 bases). CDR1 and CDR2 from the germline V gene are GTSNPN and SVGIG (reference sequence). Trimming left V 4 bases short and J 6 bases short, with 19 bases between. The CDR3 has 14 residues. CDR3 DNA sequence: TGTGCCTGGACCGGAGGAGGATCGCTGCTCGAGCAGTACTTC. This sequence encodes CAWTGGGSLLEQYF.

This clonotype was seen more than once but under ten times. The rearrangement links TRBV10-3 to TRBJ2-3; 9 bases match TRBD2. The CDR3 is made up of 17 amino acids. The ends lost 4 bases at V and 0 bases at J; junction bases unmatched: 8. Germline values: CDR1 ENHRY, CDR2 SYGVKD. CDR3 loop: CAISGRAGGGSTDTQYF. The CDR3 DNA is TGTGCCATCAGTGGTCGAGCGGGAGGAGGGAGCACAGATACGCAGTATTTT.

The table lists this clonotype with many counts. The V and J genes are TRBV7-2 and TRBJ2-5, with 7 bases that match TRBD2. CDR1 is SGHTA, CDR2 FQGNSA, per germline. J gave up 12 bases and V 5 bases, and 6 bases lay outside the gene matches. The CDR3 is 11 amino acids. The CDR3 DNA reads TGTGCCAGCAGCGCAGCGGGGAAAAAGTACTTC. Translated: CASSAAGKKYF. Together with reference TRBV7-2 and TRBJ2-5, the CDR3 gives the full variable domain: GAGVSQSPSNKVTEKGKDVELRCDPISGHTALYWYRQSLGQGLEFLIYFQGNSAPDKSGLPSDRFSAERTGGSVSTLTIQRTQQEDSAVYLCASSAAGKKYFGPGTRLLVL.

This clonotype was detected only a few times. The V and J genes are TRBV7-9 and TRBJ1-1; no firm D call. Germline V gene data show CDR1 as SEHNR and CDR2 as FQNEAQ (reference sequence). V lost 0 bases and J lost 4, with 12 bases in between. The CDR3 spans 15 residues. CDR3 protein: CASSLAPDGSTEAFF. CDR3 nucleotides: TGTGCCAGCAGCTTAGCGCCCGATGGGAGCACTGAAGCTTTCTTT.

The V call is TRBV18, the J call TRBJ1-1; a possible D gene is TRBD1 (6 bases). Germline V gene data show CDR1 as KGHSH and CDR2 as LQKENI. V gave up 5 bases and J gave up 4 bases, with 17 bases separating them. This CDR3 is built from 15 residues. CDR3 loop: CASSGTGTRGTEAFF. In DNA form, the CDR3 reads TGTGCCAGCTCAGGCACAGGGACCAGGGGCACTGAAGCTTTCTTT.

The rearrangement links TRBV7-4 to TRBJ2-1; TRBD2 matches 9 bases. CDR3 length equals 17 residues. Germline CDR1 and CDR2: SGHVT and SQSDAQ. V was pared by 4 bases and J by 7 bases, with 14 bases of the junction left unmatched. CDR3 amino acids: CASSWLAGALSINEQFF. CDR3 coding DNA: TGTGCCAGCAGCTGGTTAGCGGGAGCATTATCAATTAATGAGCAGTTCTTC.

V gene TRBV3-1 combines with J gene TRBJ2-7; 10 bases are shared with TRBD2. V gave up 4 bases and J gave up 2 bases; unmatched junction bases: 5. The CDR3 totals 15 residues. Germline CDR1 is LGHDT and CDR2 is YNNKEL (reference sequence). As DNA, the CDR3 is TGTGCCAGCAGCCTTGGGACTAGCGCTACCTACGAGCAGTACTTC. Encoded protein: CASSLGTSATYEQYF.

In this sample, this clonotype turned up a few times. The chain is built from TRBV27 and TRBJ2-7; a weak D match, TRBD2 (5 bases). The CDR3 has 14 amino acids. V lost 6 bases to trimming and J lost 0 bases, with 12 bases between them. Germline V gene data show CDR1 as MNHEY and CDR2 as SMNVEV (reference sequence). The CDR3 DNA sequence: TGTGCCAGCAGGGGGAGCGGATACTCCTACGAGCAGTACTTC. Encoded protein: CASRGSGYSYEQYF.

This clonotype was counted ten times or more. The chain joins TRBV2 to TRBJ2-3; weak D call: TRBD2 (5 bases). The germline CDR1 and CDR2 sequences are SNHLY and FYNNEI. The CDR3 is 14 amino acids. The V gene lost 4 bases and the J gene lost 1 base, with 9 bases spanning the gap. The CDR3 bases are TGTGCCAGCAGTGTGGAAGCGGGCACAGATACGCAGTATTTT. This gives the protein CASSVEAGTDTQYF.

The rearrangement uses TRBV5-6 and TRBJ1-2; possible D gene TRBD1, 5 bases. The ends were cut back, 3 bases at V and 6 bases at J, with 30 bases in the middle. This CDR3 has 19 residues. Germline CDR1 is SGHDT and CDR2 is YYEEEE. CDR3 region: CASSSLGSGRPDIWNGYTF. Here the CDR3 DNA reads TGTGCCAGCAGCTCCCTGGGATCGGGACGGCCCGATATTTGGAATGGCTACACCTTC.

This clonotype was picked up a small number of times. The J gene is TRBJ2-1, the V gene TRBV4-1; D gene unclear. V lost 0 bases, J lost 6 bases, and 9 bases lay in between. Germline-derived CDR1 and CDR2 are MGHRA and YSYEKL. This CDR3 contains 14 residues. DNA of the CDR3: TGCGCCAGCAGCCAAGAAACGGCCTCCAATGAGCAGTTCTTC. Its translation is CASSQETASNEQFF.

The rearrangement joins TRBV4-3 to TRBJ2-1; TRBD2 matches 10 bases. CDR1 and CDR2 from the germline V gene are LGHNA and YSLEER. Germline trimming cut 3 bases from V and 0 bases from J; bases unmatched to any gene: 8. The CDR3 runs to 18 residues. The CDR3 DNA is TGCGCCAGCAGCCAGATCCTAGCGGGAGAGAGCTCCTACAATGAGCAGTTCTTC. Amino acid sequence: CASSQILAGESSYNEQFF.

In regard to this clonotype: A much more abundant neighbour one base away suggests this may be a read error. This rearrangement joins TRBV7-8 to TRBJ2-3, with 8 bases that match TRBD2. V lost 5 bases and J lost 2; bases outside the gene matches: 9. The CDR3 contains 16 residues. Germline V gene sequence: CDR1 SGHVS, CDR2 FQNEAQ. The CDR3 DNA follows: TGTGCCAGCAGCCTTTCGGTAGCGGGACTCACAGATACGCAGTATTTT. This encodes CASSLSVAGLTDTQYF.

This clonotype was detected a few times. The J gene is TRBJ2-1, the V gene TRBV7-9; 12 nucleotides match TRBD2. The length of the CDR3 is 17 residues. The V and J ends lost 5 bases and 7 bases, in that order; junction bases with no gene match: 12. Germline lookup yields CDR1 SEHNR and CDR2 FQNEAQ (reference sequence). CDR3 in amino acids: CASSPTSGRRRWNEQFF. The CDR3 nucleotides are TGTGCCAGCAGCCCCACTAGCGGGAGGCGAAGATGGAATGAGCAGTTCTTC.

This clonotype occurred a few times. The CDR3 loop reads CASSQVDKNEQFF. The CDR3 DNA reads as TGTGCCAGTAGTCAAGTAGACAAAAATGAGCAGTTCTTC. The chain is built from TRBV19 and TRBJ2-1; no clear D. The V and J ends lost 5 bases and 7 bases respectively, with 12 bases between them. CDR1 and CDR2 (germline): LNHDA, SQIVND (reference sequence). The CDR3 is made up of 13 amino acids.

As regards this clonotype: This may arise from a read error, as a much more abundant clone is one base away. V usage is TRBV7-8 and J usage is TRBJ2-1; 7 positions agree with TRBD2. CDR1 SGHVS and CDR2 FQNEAQ come from the germline V gene. The CDR3 has 15 amino acids. V was pared by 4 bases and J by 8 bases, with 11 bases of the junction left unmatched. The CDR3 coding sequence is TGTGCCAGCAGCTATGCGGGAGTACATTACGATGAGCAGTTCTTC. Its protein is CASSYAGVHYDEQFF.

The table lists this clonotype with many counts. This sequence joins TRBV7-8 and TRBJ2-1; 8 positions match TRBD2. CDR1 is SGHVS, CDR2 FQNEAQ, per germline. CDR3 length: 17 residues. Unmatched junction bases numbered 6, after V lost 2 bases and J lost 0 bases. CDR3 nucleotides: TGTGCCAGCAGCTTACGCGGGAGGTCCAGCTCCTACAATGAGCAGTTCTTC. Encoded protein: CASSLRGRSSSYNEQFF.

This clonotype was seen more than once but under ten times. The rearrangement uses TRBV2 and TRBJ2-3; TRBD2 agrees at 8 bases. J was trimmed by 5 bases and V by 4 bases; bases with no gene match: 11. CDR1 SNHLY and CDR2 FYNNEI come from the germline V gene. The CDR3 loop spans 16 amino acids. The CDR3 region has the DNA TGTGCCAGCAGTGTGTTTGAGCGGGAGCTAGGAGATACGCAGTATTTT. Its protein product is CASSVFERELGDTQYF.

The chain links TRBV19 to TRBJ1-2; D is perhaps TRBD1 (6 bases). Germline V gene sequence: CDR1 LNHDA, CDR2 SQIVND (reference sequence). Trimming took 6 bases from V and 6 from J, leaving 17 bases between them. The CDR3 consists of 14 residues. Written as DNA, the CDR3 is TGTGCCAGTAGGGCATCAGGGGTTTGGGATGGCTACACCTTC. It is translated as CASRASGVWDGYTF.

This clonotype appeared a few times. The CDR3 nucleotides read TGTGCCAGTAGTGGGATAGCCCCCAGGGGGAATGAGCAGTTCTTC. This codes for CASSGIAPRGNEQFF. This chain joins TRBV19 and TRBJ2-1; the match to TRBD1 covers 7 bases. The germline CDR1 and CDR2 sequences are LNHDA and SQIVND (reference sequence). The CDR3 is made up of 15 amino acids. The V segment lost 5 bases and the J segment 7 bases; nucleotides outside the gene matches: 11. Together with reference TRBV19 and TRBJ2-1, the CDR3 gives the full variable domain: DGGITQSPKYLFRKEGQNVTLSCEQNLNHDAMYWYRQDPGQGLRLIYYSQIVNDFQKGDIAEGYSVSREKKESFPLTVTSAQKNPTAFYLCASSGIAPRGNEQFFGPGTRLTVL.

The chain links TRBV4-3 to TRBJ2-3; D is possibly TRBD2 (6 bases). Germline V gene data show CDR1 as LGHNA and CDR2 as YSLEER. The V end was cut by 4 bases, the J end by 0 bases, with 14 bases between. This CDR3 comprises 16 residues. This chain's CDR3 is CASSRTAGTSTDTQYF. The CDR3 DNA reads TGCGCCAGCAGCCGCACTGCCGGGACTAGCACAGATACGCAGTATTTT.